This T cell receptor (beta chain) was observed in a study of cytomegalovirus exposure and HLA in healthy donors. Overall study results and limits: Common viral pathogens seemed to be connected with several of the most significant clusters, according to a later analysis. The number of N-insertions in an Asian-associated ancestry cluster was reportedly below the approximately 600-donor mean in a later analysis. The authors listed 150 or so TCR beta chains as cytomegalovirus-associated. Certain sequence variants were highly shared and formed a cluster, and this cluster was likely a sequencing artifact.

Notes on this clone: Its target is not known.

The PCR had 60 Vbeta and 13 Jbeta primers. Data came from immunoSEQ multiplex PCR; TCRdb stores just in-frame clones and leaves some out. The table lists approximately 240,000 clones, roughly 90% of them singletons, with 1% in the top ten. J lost 8 bases, V lost 2 bases, and 6 bases had no gene match. CDR1 and CDR2 (germline): GTSNPN, SVGIG (reference sequence). The CDR3 sequence is 13 residues long. The V and J genes are TRBV30 and TRBJ1-5; TRBD1 aligns across 7 bases. The sequenced sample was PBMCs. The receptor was derived from a young woman in good health and CMV-seronegative. CDR3 amino acids: CAWSSGGGKPQHF. CDR3 bases: TGTGCCTGGAGTTCCGGAGGGGGCAAGCCCCAGCATTTT.